This T cell receptor beta chain is from a study of Graves' ophthalmopathy and Graves' hyperthyroidism. Across the whole study: Before any treatment was given, at initial diagnosis, peripheral blood was collected.

Germline-derived CDR1 and CDR2 are DFQATT and SNEGSKA (reference sequence). The V and J ends lost 2 bases and 3 bases, in that order; junction bases with no gene match: 13. CDR3 size: 17 residues. This clonotype was seen many times. TCR beta CDR3 amplification used RNA transcripts. An opening RT-PCR round employed HTBI primers and preceded a second-round multiplex PCR. TCRdb re-called the multiplex PCR reads with MiXCR, one entry per CDR3 protein. Of hundreds of thousands of distinct CDR3 sequences in the sample, around 21% are singletons; the top ten hold roughly 3%. The clonotype comes from a woman aged 18-30 years with stable Graves' hyperthyroidism. This chain uses TRBV20-1 with TRBJ2-7, with TRBD1 matching 10 bases. The specimen sequenced was peripheral blood. The CDR3 nucleotides are TGCAGTGCTAGACGTGGCCCGAGACAGGGGGCTCTCTACGAGCAGTACTTC. This translates into CSARRGPRQGALYEQYF.